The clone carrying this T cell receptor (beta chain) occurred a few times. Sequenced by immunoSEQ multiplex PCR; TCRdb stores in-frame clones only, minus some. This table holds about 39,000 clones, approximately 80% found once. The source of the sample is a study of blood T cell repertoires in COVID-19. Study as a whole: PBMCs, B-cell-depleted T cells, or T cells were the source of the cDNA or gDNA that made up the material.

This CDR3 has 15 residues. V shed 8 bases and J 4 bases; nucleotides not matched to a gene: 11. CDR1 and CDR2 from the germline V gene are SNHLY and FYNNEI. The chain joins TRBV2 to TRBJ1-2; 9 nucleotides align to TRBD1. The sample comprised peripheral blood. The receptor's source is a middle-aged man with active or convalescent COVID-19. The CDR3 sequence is CASRTSTGGSYGYTF. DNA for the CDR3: TGTGCCAGCCGCACCTCGACAGGGGGGAGCTATGGCTACACCTTC.